Sequencing of this TCR beta chain was carried out in a study of T-cell memory formation after mild COVID-19. As for the study in general: TCR clusters were mostly donor specific.

V was pared by 0 bases and J by 8 bases, with 19 bases between. The CDR3 is 17 amino acids. Germline CDR1 LGHNA, CDR2 YSLEER. TCRdb analysed the 5' RACE reads with MiXCR anew, one entry per CDR3 protein. The table includes 350,000 to 500,000 distinct CDR3 sequences, about a quarter detected once. Broader study findings: Pre-infection memory carried some responding clones, suggesting that cross-reactive memory joined. CD4+ clones that contracted lay mainly in CM and EM; CD8+ ones lay in EMRA.

A word on this clonotype: Its cognate antigen is unknown.

This chain joins TRBV4-3 and TRBJ1-4, with D perhaps TRBD1 (6 bases). The sample comprised PBMCs or a T cell subset sorted from them (not recorded which). The receptor comes from an adult woman who had mild COVID-19 (a few samples of this study predate the infection). Cell type and time point are not known. The CDR3 DNA sequence: TGCGCCAGCAGCCAAGATTTAGGGGGTTATGGGAGAGAAAAACTGTTTTTT. Residues: CASSQDLGGYGREKLFF.